This T cell receptor (beta chain) was obtained from a study of blood T cell repertoires in COVID-19 (dated by TCRdb to between 2020 and 2021). A note on the overall study: The collaborator samples originated in the United States, Italy and Spain and spanned the acute and convalescent phases of COVID-19. Samples came from the ongoing ImmuneRACE study (first 160 participants) plus 1,254 subjects from 6 global collaborators. The repertoires were released in a freely available public database meant as a resource for research on the immune response to SARS-CoV-2. The prospective study material was composed of cDNA or gDNA derived from T cells, B-cell-depleted T cells, or PBMCs. Where HLA class I and class II types were available, the types were taken from metadata supplied by the sample provider, not from assay-based typing. Sample metadata almost always included a de-identified subject ID, COVID-19 status, age in years and sex. Subjects who had been exposed to COVID-19, were actively infected with it, or had recovered from it provided the deeply sampled blood TCRbeta repertoires that made up the dataset. What the authors observed across the whole study: How much clinical and demographic metadata was included differed by source and by participant, and the metadata was provided uncurated.

As for this clone: Its antigen is unknown. No base qualities exist here, and no much larger clone lies one base off it.

In the prospective study, participants were about 18 to 89 years old, resided in about two dozen geographic areas of the United States, and were enrolled through a virtual design. In the prospective study, cohorts were assigned on the basis of participant-reported clinical history obtained from a screening survey and a study questionnaire. ImmuneRACE Cohort 3 recovered participants were defined by two consecutive negative NP/OP PCR tests, healthcare professional clearance, or symptom resolution. In the prospective study, mobile phlebotomists collected whole blood, serum and a nasopharyngeal or oropharyngeal swab from each participant. Additional blood draws and questionnaires over a roughly two-month period could optionally be provided by prospective study participants. Before DNA extraction, blood samples from the prospective study were shipped at room temperature or frozen. CDR1 MNHNY and CDR2 SVGAGI were looked up in the germline V gene (reference sequence). V lost 7 bases and J lost 7 bases, and the count of bases not matched to a germline gene is 3. The CDR3 goes from the cysteine to the phenylalanine over 12 residues. Only CDR3 DNA is held: 36 bases, read in frame from base 1.

TCRbeta CDR3 regions were amplified from genomic DNA using the immunoSEQ Assay, a bias-controlled multiplex PCR. From the authors' description of their analysis: The number of nucleated cells in each sample was estimated from the amplification of reference gene primers within the assay. Sequence reads were collapsed and filtered to measure the absolute abundance of every unique TCRbeta CDR3 rearrangement. Productive Simpson clonality was computed per sample as the square root of Simpson's diversity index over productive rearrangements. TCRdb mirrors the immuneACCESS table, restricted to in-frame sequences. Some clones are absent from its copies; in checked studies, under half trace to an unresolved V gene, and the reason for the others is unknown. V, J and clone size are taken as reported in that table, and D and trimming were inferred from the DNA itself. The sample table records roughly 500,000 clones; more than 75% of these occur just once. The top ten hold approximately 1.8% of the sample.

The sequenced sample consisted of PBMCs or T cells enriched from blood (not recorded which). The sequence derives from a woman aged 35 to 49 who had recovered from COVID-19. The sequence links TRBV6-6 to TRBJ2-1; 8 nucleotides in the junction match TRBD2. In nucleotides, the sequence is TGTGCCAGCACACTAGCGGAAAATGAGCAGTTCTTC. It translates to CASTLAENEQFF.